This T cell receptor (beta chain) was recovered during a study of T cell repertoires in cytomegalovirus infection. Study at large: Signatures in public TCR beta sequences pointed to both CMV infection and matching HLA type. General study points: Carriage of CMV together with the relevant HLA was identifiable through cumulative public TCR beta family frequency. HLA-C-restricted, CMV-specific TCR beta clonotypes were dominant ex vivo.

TCRdb itself ran the reads through MiXCR, one entry per CDR3 protein. Among a few hundred thousand distinct CDR3 sequences listed, about a sixth were seen once. In this sample, this clonotype turned up many times. Its matching antigen is unknown. Looked up from germline, CDR1 is MGHRA and CDR2 is YSYEKL. V lost 0 bases and J lost 7, with 13 bases in between. The CDR3 extends over 14 amino acids. J is TRBJ2-7 and V is TRBV4-1, with D unresolved. This sequence was found in a human donor in good health (CMV status not recorded). Some clones in this sample may be carry-over from other donors' samples. Sequenced: PBMCs. The CDR3 loop is CASSQDSSVGEQYF. The CDR3 DNA reads as TGCGCCAGCAGCCAAGATTCCTCTGTGGGGGAGCAGTACTTC.